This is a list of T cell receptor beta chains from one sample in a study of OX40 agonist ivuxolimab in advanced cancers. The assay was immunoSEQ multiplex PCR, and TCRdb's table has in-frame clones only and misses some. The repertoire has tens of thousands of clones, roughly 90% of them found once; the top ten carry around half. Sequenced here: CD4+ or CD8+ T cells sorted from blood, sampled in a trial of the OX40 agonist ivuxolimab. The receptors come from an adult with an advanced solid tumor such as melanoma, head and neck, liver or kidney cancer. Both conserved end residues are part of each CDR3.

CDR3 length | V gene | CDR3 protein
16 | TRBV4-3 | CASSQVDRGLVETQYF
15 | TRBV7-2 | CASSQGQSSGNTIYF
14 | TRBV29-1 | CSVEEAGTGNTIYF
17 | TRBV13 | CASSLVQTGTGSYEQYF
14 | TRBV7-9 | CASSPQGFSYEQYF
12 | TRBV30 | CAWSADGYGYTF
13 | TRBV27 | CASQSYGYTEAFF
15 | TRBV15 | CATSRDGGVHQPQHF
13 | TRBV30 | CAWSITAHTEAFF
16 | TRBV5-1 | CASSSRLAGGQETQYF
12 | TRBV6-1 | CASSAGPYGYTF
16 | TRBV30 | CAWSSPGQGPTDTQYF
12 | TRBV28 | CASSQGSQPQHF
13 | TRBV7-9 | CASSLGGTYEQYF
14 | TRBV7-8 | CASSLEGGTEEQYF
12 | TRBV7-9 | CASGDGSYEQYF
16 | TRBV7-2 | CASSFGTSGGTNEQFF
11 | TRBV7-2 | CASRWGYEQYF
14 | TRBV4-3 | CASSQSRGGPEQFF
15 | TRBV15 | CATSRGTENTGELFF
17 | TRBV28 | CASSSDRGRVRTDTQYF
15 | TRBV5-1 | CASSSGQGGGNTIYF
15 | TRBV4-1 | CASSRTGGGTGELFF
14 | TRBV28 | CASREGGGNQPQHF
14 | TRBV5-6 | CASSLEQPVYGYTF
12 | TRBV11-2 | CASGIGDPIQYF
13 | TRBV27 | CASRPGMGNGYTF
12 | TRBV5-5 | CASSLAEYEQYF
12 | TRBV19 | CARTQGSYGYTF
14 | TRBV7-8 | CASSHDSYTDTQYF
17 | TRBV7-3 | CASSLTSRSGGIQPQHF
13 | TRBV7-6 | CASSSLDADTQYF
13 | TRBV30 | CAWTPPAQDCAFF
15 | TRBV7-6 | CASSRLAEDEDTQYF
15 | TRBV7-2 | CASSSGTPYGYGYTF
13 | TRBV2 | CASIERVAYGYTF
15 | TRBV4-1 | CASSLRGASSYEQYF